This entry lists 10 T cell receptor beta chains sequenced from one sample in a study of cytotoxic CD8 clonotypes in ibrutinib-treated CLL. Clones were sequenced by immunoSEQ multiplex PCR, and TCRdb holds only the in-frame ones, with some missing. The sample has 300,000 or so clones; 67% are singletons. The sequences come from PBMCs, collected after 36 months of ibrutinib treatment. The receptors derive from a human donor with chronic lymphocytic leukemia.

This clone was seen a few times. The chain employs TRBV5-1 and TRBJ1-5, with 8 nucleotides matching TRBD1. Trimming removed 0 bases from V and 7 bases from J; junction bases left unmatched: 9. Per germline, CDR1 SGHRS and CDR2 YFSETQ. This CDR3 region has 16 residues. DNA for the CDR3: TGCGCCAGCAGCTTGGCCGGCAGGGGGCAGGGGCAGCCCCAGCATTTT. It encodes CASSLAGRGQGQPQHF.

V and J are TRBV11-2 and TRBJ2-7; 8 nucleotides agree with TRBD1. Germline values: CDR1 SGHAT, CDR2 FQNNGV. This CDR3 spans 13 amino acids. V trimming: 6 bases; J trimming: 7 bases; junction bases outside the gene matches: 8. DNA for the CDR3: TGTGCCAGCAGGGACAGGGACCTAGGAGAGCAGTACTTC. Protein sequence: CASRDRDLGEQYF.

This chain joins TRBV27 and TRBJ2-7; the D is unclear. The CDR3 is made up of 15 amino acids. Germline CDR1 is MNHEY and CDR2 is SMNVEV (reference sequence). V was shortened by 6 bases and J by 2 bases, with 17 bases between the two germline ends. The CDR3 coding sequence is TGTGCCAGCAGCCTTACCCCCGGACGGCCCTACGAGCAGTACTTC. Encoded protein: CASSLTPGRPYEQYF.

This rearrangement joins TRBV9 to TRBJ2-7; tentative D call: TRBD1 (5 bases). The CDR3 loop spans 14 amino acids. V was clipped by 0 bases and J by 3 bases, with 10 bases between them. Germline-derived CDR1 and CDR2 are SGDLS and YYNGEE. The CDR3 reads CASSVEGVGYEQYF. The CDR3 DNA follows: TGTGCCAGCAGCGTAGAAGGGGTCGGCTACGAGCAGTACTTC.

The V and J genes are TRBV10-2 and TRBJ1-2; D gene ambiguous. Germline CDR1 and CDR2: WSHSY and SAAADI. The CDR3 loop spans 12 amino acids. V was cut by 6 bases and J by 3 bases, with 8 bases left in between. CDR3 sequence: CASSGMDYGYTF. The CDR3 coding sequence is TGCGCCAGCAGCGGTATGGACTATGGCTACACCTTC.

The DNA of the CDR3 is TGCGCCAGCAGTGAGTCGGGACTAGCGTACGAGCAGTACTTC. Its translation: CASSESGLAYEQYF. This rearrangement joins TRBV10-1 to TRBJ2-7; 10 bases are a match to TRBD2. Losses at the gene ends were 0 bases for V and 4 bases for J; bases not matched to a gene: 0. Germline values: CDR1 WNHNN, CDR2 SYGVQD (reference sequence). This CDR3 is built from 14 residues.

The chain couples TRBV7-2 to TRBJ2-1; the D is unclear. CDR3 size: 14 residues. V dropped 1 base and J dropped 3 bases, with 7 bases sitting between them. CDR1 SGHTA and CDR2 FQGNSA come from the germline V gene. In nucleotides, the CDR3 is TGTGCCAGCAGCTTAGAAAAGAGCTACAATGAGCAGTTCTTC. It codes for CASSLEKSYNEQFF.

Written as DNA, the CDR3 is TGTGCCAGCAGCTTATATGGGACTAGCGAGGCCTACGAGCAGTACTTC. This encodes CASSLYGTSEAYEQYF. The J gene is TRBJ2-7, the V gene TRBV7-2; 10 nucleotides agree with TRBD2. CDR3 length: 16 residues. Germline lookup yields CDR1 SGHTA and CDR2 FQGNSA. The V and J ends lost 2 bases and 2 bases, in that order; junction bases with no gene match: 6.

The chain couples TRBV7-8 to TRBJ1-6, with a tentative D call TRBD1 (5 bases). The CDR3 is 17 residues long. V was trimmed by 1 base and J by 0 bases, leaving 10 bases between them. The germline gives CDR1 SGHVS, CDR2 FQNEAQ. CDR3 loop: CASSLENRSSYNSPLHF. The CDR3 DNA reads as TGTGCCAGCAGCTTAGAAAACAGGAGCTCCTATAATTCACCCCTCCACTTT.

The V and J genes are TRBV29-1 and TRBJ1-2, with 9 nucleotides matching TRBD1. CDR1 and CDR2 from the germline V gene are SQVTM and ANQGSEA. V was pared by 7 bases and J by 4 bases, with 7 bases of the junction left unmatched. The CDR3 is 13 amino acids. DNA of the CDR3: TGCAGCGCTTGGACAGGGGTTACCTATGGCTACACCTTC. Protein: CSAWTGVTYGYTF.